The 30 T cell receptor beta chains below were found in one sample sequenced in a study of cytomegalovirus exposure and HLA in healthy donors. 13 Jbeta primers and 60 Vbeta primers were used for the PCR. Clones were sequenced by immunoSEQ multiplex PCR, and TCRdb holds only the in-frame ones, with some missing. The sample has 90,000 to 130,000 clones; about 80% are singletons. The sequenced material came from PBMCs. All receptors derive from an older woman in good health and CMV-seropositive.

V and J are TRBV14 and TRBJ2-7; 10 bases fit TRBD2. CDR1 and CDR2 (germline): SGHDN, FVKESK. The CDR3 has 17 amino acids. V lost 2 bases to trimming and J lost 3 bases; unmatched junction nucleotides: 10. The CDR3 DNA is TGTGCCAGCAGCCAAAAGCTAGCGGGAGATTATTTCTACGAGCAGTACTTC. Encoded protein: CASSQKLAGDYFYEQYF.

The chain carries TRBV2 and TRBJ2-3, with 12 bases lining up with TRBD2. Unmatched junction bases numbered 3, after V lost 6 bases and J lost 5 bases. The CDR3 runs to 14 residues. Germline V gives CDR1 SNHLY, CDR2 FYNNEI. DNA of the CDR3: TGTGCCAGCAGCATGGGACTAGCGGGAGATACGCAGTATTTT. As protein: CASSMGLAGDTQYF.

The rearrangement links TRBV25-1 to TRBJ2-7; tentative D call: TRBD2 (5 bases). The germline V gene encodes CDR1 MGHDK and CDR2 SYGVNS. This CDR3 contains 14 residues. Trimming shortened V by 2 bases and J by 7 bases, and 15 bases separated the two germline ends. In DNA form, the CDR3 reads TGTGCCAGCAGTGAACTGGCTACCCCGGGAGAGCAGTACTTC. This gives the protein CASSELATPGEQYF.

The V gene is TRBV18, the J gene TRBJ1-2; D is possibly TRBD1 (6 bases). Trimming took off 1 base at V and 4 bases at J, with 10 bases between the two ends. Germline V lookup: CDR1 KGHSH, CDR2 LQKENI. The CDR3 sequence is 14 residues long. CDR3 DNA sequence: TGTGCCAGCTCACCACGGGGGCCCCCCTATGGCTACACCTTC. Translated: CASSPRGPPYGYTF.

V usage is TRBV4-2 and J usage is TRBJ2-3; a weak D match, TRBD2 (6 bases). V gave up 2 bases and J gave up 4 bases, with 13 bases separating them. There are 15 residues in the CDR3. In germline, CDR1 is LGHNA, CDR2 YNFKEQ. The CDR3 protein is CASSQRELAADTQYF. The CDR3 region has the DNA TGTGCCAGCAGCCAACGGGAGCTTGCGGCAGATACGCAGTATTTT.

This chain joins TRBV15 and TRBJ1-2; no firm D call. The CDR3 has 15 amino acids. With 7 bases removed from V and 4 bases from J, the gap between germline ends came to 19 bases. Germline CDR1 and CDR2: LNHNV and YYDKDF (reference sequence). The CDR3 bases are TGTGCCACCACCCCCGCCGGATACCCGGGCTATGGCTACACCTTC. Amino acids: CATTPAGYPGYGYTF.

This chain connects TRBV28 to TRBJ1-1, with D hard to call. Looked up from germline, CDR1 is MDHEN and CDR2 is SYDVKM. V was clipped by 3 bases and J by 4 bases, with 21 bases between them. The CDR3 has 17 amino acids. The CDR3 loop reads CASSFMLGGEGITEAFF. The CDR3 DNA reads as TGTGCCAGCAGTTTTATGCTCGGTGGAGAGGGAATCACTGAAGCTTTCTTT.

The V call is TRBV5-1, the J call TRBJ1-1; D gene unclear. V lost 4 bases and J 2 bases, leaving 12 bases between the germline ends. The CDR3 sequence is 14 residues long. Germline loops: CDR1 SGHRS, CDR2 YFSETQ. The CDR3 reads CASSPRGSNTEAFF. CDR3 bases: TGCGCCAGCAGCCCACGGGGATCCAACACTGAAGCTTTCTTT.

The sample holds one count of this clone. In DNA form, the CDR3 reads TGTGCCAGCAGCTTAGTAGGCGGGAGTATCTACAATGAGCAGTTCTTC. As protein: CASSLVGGSIYNEQFF. V usage is TRBV7-2 and J usage is TRBJ2-1, with TRBD2 identical over 7 bases. Looked up from germline, CDR1 is SGHTA and CDR2 is FQGNSA. The ends lost 1 base at V and 3 bases at J; junction bases unmatched: 6. The CDR3 contains 16 residues.

This chain uses TRBV18 with TRBJ1-1; D is ambiguous. Germline CDR1 reads KGHSH; CDR2 reads LQKENI. Trimming shortened V by 3 bases and J by 0 bases, and 11 bases separated the two germline ends. The CDR3 extends over 15 amino acids. CDR3 residues: CASSPRFTVNTEAFF. In nucleotides, the CDR3 is TGTGCCAGCTCACCCCGATTTACGGTGAACACTGAAGCTTTCTTT.

V and J are TRBV30 and TRBJ1-1; 8 bases fit TRBD1. The CDR3 sequence is 16 residues long. Germline lookup yields CDR1 GTSNPN and CDR2 SVGIG (reference sequence). Trimming took 2 bases from V and 3 from J; bases not matched to a gene: 11. The CDR3 region is CAWSYTGGRAYTEAFF. CDR3 DNA sequence: TGTGCCTGGAGTTACACAGGGGGGCGGGCGTACACTGAAGCTTTCTTT.

The rearrangement links TRBV18 to TRBJ2-7; the match to TRBD2 covers 11 bases. After removal of 3 bases from V and 2 bases from J, the junction contained 3 bases not matched to a gene. Germline V gene sequence: CDR1 KGHSH, CDR2 LQKENI. This CDR3 region has 15 residues. CDR3 nucleotide sequence: TGTGCCAGCTCACCGACTAGCGGGACCGCCTACGAGCAGTACTTC. Translated, it gives CASSPTSGTAYEQYF. The whole variable domain, remainder taken from reference TRBV18 and TRBJ2-7, is NAGVMQNPRHLVRRRGQEARLRCSPMKGHSHVYWYRQLPEEGLKFMVYLQKENIIDESGMPKERFSAEFPKEGPSILRIQQVVRGDSAAYFCASSPTSGTAYEQYFGPGTRLTVT.

The genes are TRBV6-1 and TRBJ2-2; 7 positions agree with TRBD2. The V and J ends lost 5 bases and 5 bases, in that order; junction bases with no gene match: 11. This CDR3 is built from 16 residues. In germline, CDR1 is MNHNS, CDR2 SASEGT. CDR3 sequence: CASSQGSGIGTGELFF. The CDR3 region has the DNA TGTGCCAGCAGTCAAGGGAGCGGGATAGGAACCGGGGAGCTGTTTTTT.

The chain carries TRBV2 and TRBJ2-3; a possible D gene is TRBD1 (6 bases). Trimming took 8 bases from V and 6 from J, leaving 12 bases between them. The CDR3 contains 12 residues. Germline V gives CDR1 SNHLY, CDR2 FYNNEI. Here the CDR3 DNA reads TGTGCCAGCTGCCTGGGGGCGGATACGCAGTATTTT. Residues: CASCLGADTQYF.

The chain uses TRBV28 and TRBJ1-2, with a weak D call TRBD1 (6 bases). From germline, CDR1 is MDHEN and CDR2 SYDVKM. This CDR3 comprises 14 residues. Trimming cost V 1 base and J 6 bases, with 12 bases left between them. DNA for the CDR3: TGTGCCAGCAGTTTATCCGTGACAGGCCATGGCTACACCTTC. Amino acid sequence: CASSLSVTGHGYTF.

The chain has TRBV6-1 and TRBJ1-1; 9 bases fit TRBD1. In germline, CDR1 is MNHNS, CDR2 SASEGT. The J segment lost 2 bases and the V segment lost 4 bases, leaving 5 bases of the junction unmatched. The CDR3 consists of 15 residues. CDR3 in amino acids: CASSAYRGQNTEAFF. CDR3 nucleotides: TGTGCCAGCAGTGCCTACAGGGGGCAAAACACTGAAGCTTTCTTT.

The chain couples TRBV6-5 to TRBJ2-7; D possibly corresponds to TRBD1 (8 bases). V dropped 5 bases and J dropped 7 bases, with 18 bases sitting between them. Germline-derived CDR1 and CDR2 are MNHEY and SVGAGI. The CDR3 totals 14 residues. The CDR3 DNA follows: TGTGCCAGCAGTCTAACAGGGGGGGTAGGGGAGCAGTACTTC. Translated: CASSLTGGVGEQYF.

The chain employs TRBV5-4 and TRBJ1-4, with 12 bases matching TRBD1. There are 17 residues in the CDR3. In germline, CDR1 is SGHNT, CDR2 YYREEE (reference sequence). J gave up 7 bases and V 4 bases, and 11 bases lay outside the gene matches. The CDR3 sequence: CASSPGQGAKRGEKLFF. CDR3 nucleotide sequence: TGTGCCAGCAGCCCGGGACAGGGGGCCAAACGGGGTGAAAAACTGTTTTTT.

About this clone itself: Other DNA sequences of this sample code for an identical CDR3. J is TRBJ2-3 and V is TRBV9, with D perhaps TRBD1 (5 bases). Trimming cost V 0 bases and J 0 bases, with 8 bases left between them. Germline assignment: CDR1 SGDLS and CDR2 YYNGEE. This CDR3 contains 15 residues. DNA for the CDR3: TGTGCCAGCAGCGTAGGGGGCAGTAGCACAGATACGCAGTATTTT. It specifies CASSVGGSSTDTQYF.

The chain employs TRBV5-7 and TRBJ2-7; D might be TRBD1 (7 bases). TRBV5-7 has ORF status, its function being uncertain. This CDR3 has 16 amino acids. V lost 3 bases and J 7 bases, leaving 23 bases between the germline ends. CDR3 region: CASSSPATGRWGEQYF. In DNA, the CDR3 is TGTGCCAGCAGCTCCCCGGCGACAGGGAGGTGGGGAGAGCAGTACTTC.

This clone was counted a single time. This rearrangement joins TRBV5-5 to TRBJ2-7, with D hard to call. The V gene lost 4 bases and the J gene lost 2 bases, with 13 bases spanning the gap. Germline loops: CDR1 SGHKS, CDR2 YYEKEE (reference sequence). This CDR3 contains 14 residues. The CDR3 sequence: CASSPEVVTYEQYF. In DNA form, the CDR3 reads TGTGCCAGCAGCCCAGAGGTAGTAACCTACGAGCAGTACTTC.

The rearrangement links TRBV19 to TRBJ2-1; TRBD1 aligns across 12 bases. CDR1 and CDR2 from the germline V gene are LNHDA and SQIVND (reference sequence). Germline trimming cut 5 bases from V and 7 bases from J; bases unmatched to any gene: 6. CDR3 length: 15 amino acids. This CDR3 is CASSGRDRGRNEQFF. CDR3 in DNA: TGTGCCAGTAGTGGCCGGGACAGGGGGCGAAATGAGCAGTTCTTC.

V usage is TRBV4-2 and J usage is TRBJ2-7, with TRBD2 identical over 12 bases. The CDR3 has 16 amino acids. In germline, CDR1 is LGHNA, CDR2 YNFKEQ. V was pared by 1 base and J by 0 bases, with 1 base of the junction left unmatched. CDR3 DNA sequence: TGTGCCAGCAGCCAAGCTAGCGGGAGGGCCTCCTACGAGCAGTACTTC. Translation gives CASSQASGRASYEQYF.

The gene calls are TRBV5-1 and TRBJ2-5; 9 bases match TRBD1. V gave up 4 bases and J gave up 4 bases; unmatched junction bases: 5. Germline V gives CDR1 SGHRS, CDR2 YFSETQ. This CDR3 contains 14 residues. CDR3 bases: TGCGCCAGCAGCCCACAGGGGGCGGGAGAGACCCAGTACTTC. The encoded protein is CASSPQGAGETQYF.

The V call is TRBV28, the J call TRBJ2-7; D ambiguous. The CDR3 spans 14 residues. Germline CDR1 is MDHEN and CDR2 is SYDVKM. Trimming took 8 bases from V and 0 from J, leaving 14 bases between them. The CDR3, as DNA: TGTGCCAGCTCTACCCATTTTGGCTCCTACGAGCAGTACTTC. Protein: CASSTHFGSYEQYF.

V gene TRBV5-1 combines with J gene TRBJ1-2; D is possibly TRBD1 (6 bases). CDR1 and CDR2 (germline): SGHRS, YFSETQ. The V and J ends lost 2 bases and 6 bases respectively, with 17 bases between them. CDR3 length equals 15 residues. As DNA, the CDR3 is TGCGCCAGCAGCTTAGCGGTTCCAGGGGCGGATGGCTACACCTTC. It codes for CASSLAVPGADGYTF.

This CDR3 is CASSYGLAGADTQYF. As DNA, the CDR3 is TGCGCCAGCAGTTACGGACTAGCGGGAGCAGATACGCAGTATTTT. The rearrangement links TRBV5-1 to TRBJ2-3, with 13 bases fitting TRBD2. J lost 4 bases, V lost 5 bases, and 4 bases had no gene match. Looked up from germline, CDR1 is SGHRS and CDR2 is YFSETQ. The CDR3 spans 15 residues.

The V call is TRBV6-5, the J call TRBJ2-7; D may be TRBD2 (6 bases). The germline gives CDR1 MNHEY, CDR2 SVGAGI. The CDR3 has 13 residues. V was shortened by 5 bases and J by 7 bases, with 15 bases between the two germline ends. CDR3 coding DNA: TGTGCCAGCAGTCCCGGGACTTGGGGAGAGCAGTACTTC. It yields the protein CASSPGTWGEQYF.

The V gene is TRBV27, the J gene TRBJ2-5; TRBD2 matches 9 bases. The end of the DNA aligns better with TRBJ2-7, so the J call may be wrong. Per germline, CDR1 MNHEY and CDR2 SMNVEV (reference sequence). This CDR3 has 15 residues. CDR3 DNA sequence: TGTGCCAGCATCCTAAGGGCTAGCGGGGACTACGAGCAGTACTTC. This codes for CASILRASGDYEQYF.

This chain links TRBV7-9 with TRBJ2-1; tentatively, D is TRBD1 (5 bases). CDR1 is SEHNR, CDR2 FQNEAQ, per germline (reference sequence). There are 16 residues in the CDR3. Trimming left V 5 bases short and J 2 bases short, with 16 bases between. CDR3 bases: TGTGCCAGCAGCAGCCTTATAGGGGAAACCTACAATGAGCAGTTCTTC. This translates into CASSSLIGETYNEQFF.